This T cell receptor beta chain is drawn from a study of cytotoxic CD8 clonotypes in ibrutinib-treated CLL. Method: immunoSEQ multiplex PCR; TCRdb's copy keeps in-frame clones and lacks some. The sample lists 140,000 or so clones, around 80% occurring once. V lost 0 bases to trimming and J lost 4 bases; unmatched junction nucleotides: 5. CDR3 length: 15 amino acids. Germline lookup yields CDR1 MNHNS and CDR2 SASEGT. Material: PBMCs, obtained after 12 months of ibrutinib treatment. The chain uses TRBV6-1 and TRBJ2-7, with 8 bases that match TRBD2. The sequence was obtained from a human donor with chronic lymphocytic leukemia. The CDR3 sequence: CASSEAGTRVYEQYF. The CDR3 DNA sequence: TGTGCCAGCAGTGAAGCGGGGACTAGAGTGTACGAGCAGTACTTC.